What follows are 26 T cell receptor beta chains derived from one specimen sequenced in a study of T cell repertoires in cytomegalovirus infection. A single record per CDR3 protein comes from TCRdb applying MiXCR to the reads. The sample lists over 150,000 distinct CDR3 sequences, 13% to 15% seen once, with roughly 27% in the top ten. What was sequenced was PBMCs. These receptors were obtained from a human donor in good health (CMV status not recorded). Some clones in this sample may be carry-over from other donors' samples.

There are a few counts of this clonotype. The CDR3 nucleotides are TGTGCCAGCAGCGGGCACAGGGATACGCAGTATTTT. Protein product: CASSGHRDTQYF. This chain uses TRBV7-9 with TRBJ2-3, with D possibly being TRBD1 (5 bases). The CDR3 consists of 12 residues. Germline loops: CDR1 SEHNR, CDR2 FQNEAQ (reference sequence). V lost 5 bases, J lost 6 bases, and 9 bases lay in between. Full variable domain (remainder filled in from reference TRBV7-9 and TRBJ2-3): DTGVSQNPRHKITKRGQNVTFRCDPISEHNRLYWYRQTLGQGPEFLTYFQNEAQLEKSRLLSDRFSAERPKGSFSTLEIQRTEQGDSAMYLCASSGHRDTQYFGPGTRLTVL.

The chain joins TRBV6-2 or TRBV6-3 to TRBJ2-3, with a tentative D call TRBD2 (5 bases). Germline V gene lookup returns CDR1 MNHEY and CDR2 SVGEGT. The CDR3 loop spans 15 amino acids. V shed 8 bases and J shed 2 bases, with 17 bases lying between them. The CDR3 DNA sequence: TGTGCCAGCCAGTTGGCGGGCATAAACACAGATACGCAGTATTTT. Residues: CASQLAGINTDTQYF.

The chain employs TRBV7-2 and TRBJ2-3; D is unclear. V was clipped by 6 bases and J by 1 base, with 11 bases between them. Per germline, CDR1 SGHTA and CDR2 FQGNSA. This CDR3 is built from 14 residues. DNA of the CDR3: TGTGCCAGCAGTCTTACTCCTGGCACAGATACGCAGTATTTT. This encodes CASSLTPGTDTQYF.

This clonotype was seen a handful of times. The J gene is TRBJ2-7, the V gene TRBV29-1; 7 bases fit TRBD1. The CDR3 spans 12 residues. Germline V gene data show CDR1 as SQVTM and CDR2 as ANQGSEA. J gave up 2 bases and V 4 bases, and 2 bases lay outside the gene matches. The CDR3 nucleotides are TGCAGCGTTGGGGACAGCCCCTACGAGCAGTACTTC. It yields the protein CSVGDSPYEQYF.

V gene TRBV27 combines with J gene TRBJ2-2; no reliable D call. CDR1 is MNHEY and CDR2 is SMNVEV in the germline V gene (reference sequence). The CDR3 extends over 17 amino acids. V was shortened by 3 bases and J by 5 bases, with 19 bases between the two germline ends. CDR3 residues: CASSLSERRRRTGELFF. CDR3 in DNA: TGTGCCAGCAGTTTGTCAGAACGAAGACGGCGGACCGGGGAGCTGTTTTTT.

This clonotype came up many times. The gene calls are TRBV28 and TRBJ2-6, with 9 bases lining up with TRBD1. From germline, CDR1 is MDHEN and CDR2 SYDVKM. The junction had 9 bases not matched to a gene; V was cut back by 4 bases and J by 2 bases. The CDR3 is 18 residues long. The CDR3 protein is CASSSRTGVIAGANVLTF. CDR3 coding DNA: TGTGCCAGCAGTTCGCGGACAGGGGTTATCGCTGGGGCCAACGTCCTGACTTTC.

Here the CDR3 reads CAISELGTGSEQFF. CDR3 coding DNA: TGTGCCATCAGTGAATTAGGGACGGGCAGTGAGCAGTTCTTC. This chain joins TRBV10-3 and TRBJ2-1; D tentatively fits TRBD1 or TRBD2 (5 bases each). V was clipped by 3 bases and J by 9 bases, with 15 bases between them. Germline lookup yields CDR1 ENHRY and CDR2 SYGVKD. CDR3 size: 14 residues.

This clonotype came up many times. The V and J genes are TRBV29-1 and TRBJ2-3; a weak D match, TRBD1 (5 bases). Germline CDR1 reads SQVTM; CDR2 reads ANQGSEA. Trimming removed 0 bases at V and 0 bases at J, with 13 bases between. The CDR3 contains 16 residues. The CDR3 DNA sequence: TGCAGCGTTGAAGATAGGGGCGGTCGTAGCACAGATACGCAGTATTTT. Its protein product is CSVEDRGGRSTDTQYF.

This clonotype was seen only a few times. The chain has TRBV18 and TRBJ2-1, with 7 bases matching TRBD2. The CDR3 is 15 residues long. CDR1 is KGHSH, CDR2 LQKENI, per germline. V trimming: 5 bases; J trimming: 3 bases; junction bases outside the gene matches: 7. DNA for the CDR3: TGTGCCAGCTCATCCGCGGGGGACTACTACAATGAGCAGTTCTTC. It codes for CASSSAGDYYNEQFF. Together with reference TRBV18 and TRBJ2-1, the CDR3 gives the full variable domain: NAGVMQNPRHLVRRRGQEARLRCSPMKGHSHVYWYRQLPEEGLKFMVYLQKENIIDESGMPKERFSAEFPKEGPSILRIQQVVRGDSAAYFCASSSAGDYYNEQFFGPGTRLTVL.

In its sample, this clonotype was seen many times. This chain connects TRBV7-8 to TRBJ2-7; TRBD2 matches 13 bases. In germline, CDR1 is SGHVS, CDR2 FQNEAQ. The CDR3 is made up of 16 amino acids. With 0 bases clipped from V and 5 bases from J, the junction kept 4 bases outside the gene matches. The CDR3 region has the DNA TGTGCCAGCAGCTTAGCACTAGCGGGGGGGCTCGACGAGCAGTACTTC. This codes for CASSLALAGGLDEQYF.

Written as DNA, the CDR3 is TGTGCCAGCAGTAGCGGGAGTTTCTACGAGCAGTACTTC. Residues: CASSSGSFYEQYF. J is TRBJ2-7 and V is TRBV27, with 8 positions matching TRBD2. CDR3 length: 13 residues. From germline, CDR1 is MNHEY and CDR2 SMNVEV (reference sequence). The ends lost 5 bases at V and 3 bases at J; junction bases unmatched: 3.

There are many counts of this clonotype. J is TRBJ1-4 and V is TRBV7-8, with D uncertain. Germline V CDR1 and CDR2: SGHVS, FQNEAQ. Trimming took off 5 bases at V and 3 bases at J, with 7 bases between the two ends. The CDR3 is 13 residues long. The CDR3 DNA reads as TGTGCCAGCAGCCAGACCTCTAATGAAAAACTGTTTTTT. Protein product: CASSQTSNEKLFF.

The chain uses TRBV7-9 and TRBJ2-3; 7 bases match TRBD2. The V and J ends lost 4 bases and 1 base, in that order; junction bases with no gene match: 2. The CDR3 has 14 residues. Germline CDR1 SEHNR, CDR2 FQNEAQ (reference sequence). CDR3 nucleotides: TGTGCCAGCAGCTGGGGGGGAGGCACAGATACGCAGTATTTT. As protein: CASSWGGGTDTQYF.

The chain links TRBV5-1 to TRBJ2-1; 9 bases fit TRBD2. The trim removed 1 base at V and 3 bases at J, leaving 8 bases unmatched. This CDR3 is 17 amino acids long. Per the germline V gene, CDR1 is SGHRS and CDR2 is YFSETQ. CDR3 in amino acids: CASSLRIELAGYNEQFF. The CDR3 nucleotides are TGCGCCAGCAGCTTGCGGATAGAACTAGCGGGCTACAATGAGCAGTTCTTC.

This chain links TRBV18 with TRBJ2-7; the D is unclear. V was clipped by 3 bases and J by 3 bases, with 0 bases between them. The germline CDR1 and CDR2 sequences are KGHSH and LQKENI. CDR3 size: 10 residues. CDR3 sequence: CASSPYEQYF. DNA for the CDR3: TGTGCCAGCTCACCCTACGAGCAGTACTTC.

This clonotype was picked up many times. This sequence joins TRBV12-3 or TRBV12-4 and TRBJ2-1; 8 bases match TRBD2. The CDR3 has 17 residues. V shed 5 bases, J shed 0 bases, and the junction held 9 bases outside the gene matches. CDR3 bases: TGTGCCAGCAGTCCATTCGGGAGGGCGAGCTCCTACAATGAGCAGTTCTTC. It is translated as CASSPFGRASSYNEQFF.

This clonotype appeared many times. This sequence joins TRBV28 and TRBJ1-3; possibly TRBD1 for D (6 bases). This CDR3 has 16 residues. CDR1 MDHEN and CDR2 SYDVKM come from the germline V gene. The germline V and J ends were trimmed by 8 bases and 0 bases, with 17 bases remaining between them. The DNA of the CDR3 is TGTGCCAGCTCACAAGGGGGAGGGGGCTCTGGAAACACCATATATTTT. Translating it yields CASSQGGGGSGNTIYF.

This clonotype was found many times. The V gene is TRBV6-1, the J gene TRBJ2-5; the D gene is possibly TRBD2 (7 bases). Per the germline V gene, CDR1 is MNHNS and CDR2 is SASEGT. This CDR3 has 13 amino acids. Deletions cut 10 bases from V and 1 base from J, with 13 bases between. The CDR3 nucleotides read TGTGCCACCTTGAGGGGGGGCCAAGAGACCCAGTACTTC. Encoded protein: CATLRGGQETQYF.

This clonotype has at least ten counts. The CDR3 DNA sequence: TGTGCCAGCAGTCCAAAGGAGACCCAGTACTTC. Protein product: CASSPKETQYF. The chain joins TRBV7-6 to TRBJ2-5; D is unclear. CDR3 length: 11 residues. Trimming cost V 6 bases and J 5 bases, with 7 bases left between them. Per germline, CDR1 SGHVS and CDR2 FNYEAQ. The full variable domain, with the rest looked up from reference TRBV7-6 and TRBJ2-5, is GAGVSQSPRYKVTKRGQDVALRCDPISGHVSLYWYRQALGQGPEFLTYFNYEAQQDKSGLPNDRFSAERPEGSISTLTIQRTEQRDSAMYRCASSPKETQYFGPGTRLLVL.

In this sample, this clonotype turned up many times. The chain combines TRBV7-2 with TRBJ1-2; unclear D gene. This CDR3 region has 14 residues. Germline CDR1 is SGHTA and CDR2 is FQGNSA. V was pared by 4 bases and J by 4 bases, with 13 bases between. The CDR3: CASSSSWTVYGYTF. The CDR3 nucleotides read TGTGCCAGCAGCTCTTCCTGGACGGTCTATGGCTACACCTTC.

This clonotype was recorded a few times. The chain carries TRBV7-9 and TRBJ1-2; TRBD1 is a possible D gene (5 bases). Between the trimmed V and J ends, which lost 4 bases and 8 bases, there was a span of 8 bases. Per the germline V gene, CDR1 is SEHNR and CDR2 is FQNEAQ (reference sequence). The CDR3 contains 11 residues. CDR3 DNA: TGTGCCAGCAGCTCCAGGGAAGGCTACACCTTC. The encoded protein is CASSSREGYTF.

At least ten counts were recorded for this clonotype. The chain links TRBV7-8 to TRBJ2-7; D perhaps matches TRBD1 (5 bases). Per the germline V gene, CDR1 is SGHVS and CDR2 is FQNEAQ. Trimming stripped 5 bases from V and 2 bases from J, with 13 bases between. CDR3 length equals 14 residues. The DNA for the CDR3 is TGTGCCAGCAGCGGCGGAGACAGTACCTACGAGCAGTACTTC. This codes for CASSGGDSTYEQYF.

V gene TRBV14 combines with J gene TRBJ1-1; unclear D gene. Germline CDR1 reads SGHDN; CDR2 reads FVKESK. The CDR3 runs to 16 residues. Trimming took off 4 bases at V and 1 base at J, with 16 bases between the two ends. The CDR3 here is CASSRIGGARNTEAFF. CDR3 coding DNA: TGTGCCAGCAGCCGAATAGGAGGCGCCAGGAACACTGAAGCTTTCTTT. The complete variable domain, with remaining parts taken from reference TRBV14 and TRBJ1-1, reads EAGVTQFPSHSVIEKGQTVTLRCDPISGHDNLYWYRRVMGKEIKFLLHFVKESKQDESGMPNNRFLAERTGGTYSTLKVQPAELEDSGVYFCASSRIGGARNTEAFFGQGTRLTVV.

This clonotype was observed at least ten times. The rearrangement links TRBV12-3 or TRBV12-4 to TRBJ2-1; 10 bases match TRBD2. V lost 5 bases, J lost 6 bases, and 7 bases stayed unmatched. The CDR3 length is 15 residues. In DNA, the CDR3 is TGTGCCAGCAGTGGAGCGGGAGGGGGCCCCAATGAGCAGTTCTTC. Its translation: CASSGAGGGPNEQFF.

This clonotype was recorded at least ten times. This chain joins TRBV5-5 and TRBJ1-5, with D perhaps matching TRBD1 (5 bases). The V and J ends lost 4 bases and 0 bases respectively, with 17 bases between them. Germline CDR1 SGHKS, CDR2 YYEKEE (reference sequence). This CDR3 is built from 17 residues. In nucleotides, the CDR3 is TGTGCCAGCAGCCCGCCCGTTGGGGGTTATAGCAATCAGCCCCAGCATTTT. Residues: CASSPPVGGYSNQPQHF.

The V gene is TRBV19, the J gene TRBJ2-3, with D possibly matching TRBD2 (5 bases). Germline V gene sequence: CDR1 LNHDA, CDR2 SQIVND (reference sequence). Trimming took 3 bases from V and 0 from J, leaving 10 bases between them. The CDR3 totals 15 residues. As DNA, the CDR3 is TGTGCCAGTAGTATTGGTGGCGGGAGCACAGATACGCAGTATTTT. This sequence encodes CASSIGGGSTDTQYF.